This T cell receptor (beta chain) originates from a study of blood T cells in healthy people across ages. Alongside a J-beta primer mix, a sample-barcoded 5' primer served in a second PCR lasting roughly 6 to 11 cycles. MiXCR, run by TCRdb on the 5' RACE reads, gives a single entry per CDR3 protein. The table lists 760,000 or so distinct CDR3 sequences, more than 20% of them singletons, with more than 7.5% in the top ten. Per sample, at least 6 micrograms of total RNA were extracted. These data were also reused for a study on T cells of mothers and their children. That investigation notes: A few healthy Caucasian mothers served as donors, and their six children did as well. Related mother and child pairs showed slightly greater overlap (not significant) than unrelated pairs did.

Specimen: blood. The receptor comes from a boy aged 10-17 years in good health.

The CDR3 region is CASSPVASGRWETQYF. In DNA, the CDR3 is TGTGCCAGCAGCCCGGTGGCTAGCGGGAGATGGGAGACCCAGTACTTC. The chain recombines TRBV7-2 with TRBJ2-5, with 10 positions matching TRBD2. The germline V gene encodes CDR1 SGHTA and CDR2 FQGNSA. The V and J ends lost 5 bases and 5 bases, in that order; junction bases with no gene match: 11. There are 16 residues in the CDR3.